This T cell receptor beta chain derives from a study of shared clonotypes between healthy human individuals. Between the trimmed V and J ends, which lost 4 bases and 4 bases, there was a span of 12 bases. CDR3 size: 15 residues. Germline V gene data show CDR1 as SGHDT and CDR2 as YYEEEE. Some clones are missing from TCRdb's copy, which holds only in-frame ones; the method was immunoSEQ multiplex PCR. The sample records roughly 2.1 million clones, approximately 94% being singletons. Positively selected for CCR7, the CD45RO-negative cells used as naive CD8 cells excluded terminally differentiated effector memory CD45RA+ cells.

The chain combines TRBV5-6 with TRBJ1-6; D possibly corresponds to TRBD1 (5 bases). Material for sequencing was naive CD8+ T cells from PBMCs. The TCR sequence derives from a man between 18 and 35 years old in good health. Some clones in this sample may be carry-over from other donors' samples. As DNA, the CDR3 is TGTGCCAGCAGCACAGACCAGGGATATAATTCACCCCTCCACTTT. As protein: CASSTDQGYNSPLHF.